This TCR beta chain was obtained from a study of neurological immune-mediated disorders. Synthesis of cDNA was carried out by template-switch 5'RACE. The reaction used 10-nucleotide random UMIs. TCRdb called the 5' RACE reads again in MiXCR, with one record for every CDR3 protein. The sample has about 46,000 distinct CDR3 sequences; about 2% are singletons. The CDR3 has 13 amino acids. Trimming left V 6 bases short and J 1 base short, with 13 bases between. Germline V gives CDR1 DFQATT, CDR2 SNEGSKA (reference sequence). This clonotype was detected ten times or more. This clonotype was sampled from a middle-aged woman with multiple sclerosis. The sample consisted of PBMCs. This chain connects TRBV20-1 to TRBJ2-7, with D possibly matching TRBD2 (6 bases). CDR3 residues: CSAYGGTSYEQYF. CDR3 nucleotide sequence: TGCAGTGCCTATGGGGGGACGTCCTACGAGCAGTACTTC.